Each of the 22 T cell receptor beta chains below was sequenced from the same sample in a study of blood T cell repertoires in COVID-19. Clones were read by immunoSEQ multiplex PCR, and TCRdb kept only the in-frame ones, dropping some. The repertoire holds just over 650,000 clones, with more than 80% as singletons. Specimen: peripheral blood. Receptors were obtained from a woman under 30 with acute or convalescent COVID-19.

This sequence joins TRBV30 and TRBJ1-6; D is undetermined. The V gene lost 6 bases and the J gene lost 7 bases, with 13 bases spanning the gap. Germline CDR1 reads GTSNPN; CDR2 reads SVGIG (reference sequence). This CDR3 spans 13 amino acids. CDR3 coding DNA: TGTGCCTGCCTCGACATGGCCAATTCACCCCTCCACTTT. Encoded protein: CACLDMANSPLHF.

This chain links TRBV3-1 (or the pseudogene TRBV3-2) with TRBJ1-2, with 7 bases lining up with TRBD1. CDR3 size: 17 residues. V was pared by 0 bases and J by 4 bases, with 11 bases of the junction left unmatched. The germline CDR1 and CDR2 sequences are LGHDT and YNNKEL (reference sequence). The CDR3 nucleotides are TGTGCCAGCAGCCAAGATGGCGGACAGGCGACGCTCTATGGCTACACCTTC. Its translation: CASSQDGGQATLYGYTF.

This sequence joins TRBV24-1 and TRBJ1-2; unclear D gene. V was shortened by 9 bases and J by 1 base, with 8 bases between the two germline ends. This CDR3 has 12 amino acids. Germline CDR1 is KGHDR and CDR2 is SFDVKD. CDR3: CATGTDNYGYTF. The CDR3, as DNA: TGTGCCACCGGCACAGATAACTATGGCTACACCTTC.

This chain links TRBV30 with TRBJ1-6, with D hard to call. The CDR3 runs 14 residues. CDR1 is GTSNPN, CDR2 SVGIG, per germline (reference sequence). Trimming took off 4 bases at V and 8 bases at J, with 15 bases between the two ends. The CDR3 sequence: CAWNPGDGHSPLHF. The CDR3 DNA is TGTGCCTGGAACCCGGGAGACGGCCATTCACCCCTCCACTTT.

This rearrangement joins TRBV15 to TRBJ1-5, with TRBD1 identical over 8 bases. The CDR3 loop spans 16 amino acids. V gave up 3 bases and J gave up 3 bases; unmatched junction bases: 7. Germline V lookup: CDR1 LNHNV, CDR2 YYDKDF (reference sequence). In DNA form, the CDR3 reads TGTGCCACCAGCAGGTTCGGGGGACAGGCCAATCAGCCCCAGCATTTT. This gives the protein CATSRFGGQANQPQHF.

This chain connects TRBV14 to TRBJ1-2; TRBD1 is a possible D gene (6 bases). Germline lookup yields CDR1 SGHDN and CDR2 FVKESK. CDR3 length: 15 amino acids. Trimming pared 5 bases from V and 2 bases from J, leaving 15 bases between. CDR3 sequence (DNA): TGTGCCAGCAGCAGCACGCCGCAGGGGAACTATGGCTACACCTTC. This sequence encodes CASSSTPQGNYGYTF.

The chain couples TRBV7-9 to TRBJ1-1, with 9 positions matching TRBD1. Looked up from germline, CDR1 is SEHNR and CDR2 is FQNEAQ (reference sequence). V was pared by 4 bases and J by 3 bases, with 6 bases of the junction left unmatched. CDR3 size: 15 residues. The chain's CDR3 is CASSSGTGWYTEAFF. In nucleotides, the CDR3 is TGTGCCAGCAGCTCCGGGACAGGGTGGTACACTGAAGCTTTCTTT. Variable domain in full (rest from reference TRBV7-9 and TRBJ1-1): DTGVSQNPRHKITKRGQNVTFRCDPISEHNRLYWYRQTLGQGPEFLTYFQNEAQLEKSRLLSDRFSAERPKGSFSTLEIQRTEQGDSAMYLCASSSGTGWYTEAFFGQGTRLTVV.

This clone is a singleton in its sample. This rearrangement joins TRBV4-1 to TRBJ1-5; D not resolved. Germline lookup yields CDR1 MGHRA and CDR2 YSYEKL. V gave up 2 bases and J gave up 3 bases, with 11 bases separating them. CDR3 size: 15 residues. The CDR3 protein is CASSQYKDYNQPQHF. The DNA for the CDR3 is TGCGCCAGCAGCCAATATAAGGACTACAATCAGCCCCAGCATTTT.

J is TRBJ2-3 and V is TRBV12-3 or TRBV12-4, with 9 nucleotides matching TRBD1. J was trimmed by 6 bases and V by 6 bases; bases with no gene match: 4. This CDR3 contains 13 residues. Here the CDR3 reads CASSPTGGDTQYF. As DNA, the CDR3 is TGTGCCAGCAGCCCAACAGGGGGCGATACGCAGTATTTT.

This chain links TRBV12-5 with TRBJ2-1; the D gene is possibly TRBD2 (7 bases). CDR3 length: 17 amino acids. Germline assignment: CDR1 LGHNT and CDR2 FRNRAP. The V and J ends lost 3 bases and 5 bases respectively, with 20 bases between them. The CDR3 loop is CASGFPPSAGANNEQFF. The CDR3 region has the DNA TGTGCTAGTGGTTTTCCACCTTCGGCGGGGGCGAACAATGAGCAGTTCTTC.

This clone was picked up one time. The chain is built from TRBV4-3 and TRBJ2-7; 9 nucleotides line up with TRBD1. Per the germline V gene, CDR1 is LGHNA and CDR2 is YSLEER. J was trimmed by 6 bases and V by 1 base; bases with no gene match: 7. The CDR3 runs to 15 residues. The CDR3, as DNA: TGCGCCAGCAGCCAAGTCCGGGACAGGGCCTCCGAGCAGTACTTC. Translated, it gives CASSQVRDRASEQYF.

The chain joins TRBV3-1 (or the pseudogene TRBV3-2) to TRBJ1-6, with D possibly being TRBD1 (5 bases). Germline V lookup: CDR1 LGHDT, CDR2 YNNKEL (reference sequence). This CDR3 spans 13 amino acids. Trimming left V 6 bases short and J 8 bases short, with 11 bases between. The CDR3 DNA reads as TGTGCCAGCAGGAACGGGGGAGATTCACCCCTCCACTTT. It encodes CASRNGGDSPLHF.

The chain combines TRBV5-6 with TRBJ1-2, with 12 bases lining up with TRBD1. The CDR3 spans 16 residues. The V gene end was trimmed by 7 bases and the J gene end by 2 bases; junction bases not matched to a gene: 9. Germline loops: CDR1 SGHDT, CDR2 YYEEEE. This chain's CDR3 is CASARDRGPRNYGYTF. In DNA, the CDR3 is TGTGCCAGCGCACGGGACAGGGGGCCGAGAAACTATGGCTACACCTTC.

The chain combines TRBV29-1 with TRBJ1-2; D is unresolved. Germline V CDR1 and CDR2: SQVTM, ANQGSEA. V lost 1 base, J lost 0 bases, and 6 bases lay in between. The CDR3 contains 13 residues. The CDR3 protein is CSVEVAANYGYTF. CDR3 sequence (DNA): TGCAGCGTTGAAGTGGCAGCTAACTATGGCTACACCTTC.

The chain is built from TRBV27 and TRBJ2-7; maybe TRBD1 (6 bases). The germline gives CDR1 MNHEY, CDR2 SMNVEV (reference sequence). Trimming pared 3 bases from V and 6 bases from J, leaving 15 bases between. This CDR3 has 14 amino acids. The CDR3, as DNA: TGTGCCAGCAGTTTTACAGGGTGGTCATCCGAGCAGTACTTC. This encodes CASSFTGWSSEQYF.

This chain uses TRBV9 with TRBJ1-1; TRBD1 might be the D (5 bases). The V gene's germline CDR1 is SGDLS and CDR2 YYNGEE. V was clipped by 4 bases and J by 0 bases, with 10 bases between them. The CDR3 has 14 amino acids. Written as DNA, the CDR3 is TGTGCCAGCAGCAGACAGTTGATGAACACTGAAGCTTTCTTT. It is translated as CASSRQLMNTEAFF.

The V gene is TRBV15, the J gene TRBJ1-1; unclear D gene. Germline-derived CDR1 and CDR2 are LNHNV and YYDKDF (reference sequence). Trimming cost V 0 bases and J 6 bases, with 14 bases left between them. The CDR3 is 15 amino acids. CDR3 bases: TGTGCCACCAGCAGAGATGGAGCAGTGGCACCTGAAGCTTTCTTT. It specifies CATSRDGAVAPEAFF.

This rearrangement joins TRBV6-6 to TRBJ1-3, with unresolved D. There are 14 residues in the CDR3. Trimming took off 3 bases at V and 0 bases at J, with 6 bases between the two ends. Germline CDR1 and CDR2: MNHNY and SVGAGI (reference sequence). The DNA for the CDR3 is TGTGCCAGCAGTTATGAAGCCTCTGGAAACACCATATATTTT. Translation: CASSYEASGNTIYF.

The table lists this clone with a count of one. The chain recombines TRBV6-2 or TRBV6-3 with TRBJ1-6, with D hard to call. The CDR3 spans 15 residues. Deletions cut 1 base from V and 0 bases from J, with 4 bases between. CDR1 and CDR2 from the germline V gene are MNHEY and SVGEGT. In nucleotides, the CDR3 is TGTGCCAGCAGTTACTTAGACTCCTATAATTCACCCCTCCACTTT. Translation: CASSYLDSYNSPLHF.

The rearrangement joins TRBV12-3 or TRBV12-4 to TRBJ1-5; D is unclear. The CDR3 length is 12 residues. V dropped 10 bases and J dropped 11 bases, with 18 bases sitting between them. CDR3 in amino acids: CATAIEVQAQHF. CDR3 DNA sequence: TGTGCCACCGCGATAGAGGTTCAAGCCCAGCATTTT.

This chain links TRBV23-1 with TRBJ1-4, with D perhaps TRBD1 (5 bases). TRBV23-1 is an open reading frame, and its role is uncertain. The CDR3 sequence is 14 residues long. V was clipped by 3 bases and J by 5 bases, with 10 bases between them. The CDR3 nucleotides are TGCGCCAGCAGTCAGGGGGGGAAGAATGAAAAACTGTTTTTT. It yields the protein CASSQGGKNEKLFF.

The chain links TRBV9 to TRBJ1-1; a weak D match, TRBD1 (5 bases). In germline, CDR1 is SGDLS, CDR2 YYNGEE. This CDR3 comprises 14 residues. Trimming left V 7 bases short and J 0 bases short, with 13 bases between. CDR3 protein: CASSRQNMNTEAFF. The CDR3 DNA sequence: TGTGCCAGCTCCAGACAGAACATGAACACTGAAGCTTTCTTT.